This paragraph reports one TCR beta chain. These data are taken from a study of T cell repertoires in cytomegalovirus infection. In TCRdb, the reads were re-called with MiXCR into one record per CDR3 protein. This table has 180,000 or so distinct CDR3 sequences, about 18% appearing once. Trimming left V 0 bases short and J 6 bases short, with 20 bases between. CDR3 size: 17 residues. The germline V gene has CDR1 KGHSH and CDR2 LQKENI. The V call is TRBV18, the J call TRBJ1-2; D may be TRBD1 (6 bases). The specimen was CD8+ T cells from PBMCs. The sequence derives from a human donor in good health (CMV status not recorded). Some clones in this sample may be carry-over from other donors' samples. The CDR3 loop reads CASSPPGHLMGADGYTF. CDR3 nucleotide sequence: TGTGCCAGCTCACCACCGGGACACCTCATGGGAGCCGATGGCTACACCTTC.